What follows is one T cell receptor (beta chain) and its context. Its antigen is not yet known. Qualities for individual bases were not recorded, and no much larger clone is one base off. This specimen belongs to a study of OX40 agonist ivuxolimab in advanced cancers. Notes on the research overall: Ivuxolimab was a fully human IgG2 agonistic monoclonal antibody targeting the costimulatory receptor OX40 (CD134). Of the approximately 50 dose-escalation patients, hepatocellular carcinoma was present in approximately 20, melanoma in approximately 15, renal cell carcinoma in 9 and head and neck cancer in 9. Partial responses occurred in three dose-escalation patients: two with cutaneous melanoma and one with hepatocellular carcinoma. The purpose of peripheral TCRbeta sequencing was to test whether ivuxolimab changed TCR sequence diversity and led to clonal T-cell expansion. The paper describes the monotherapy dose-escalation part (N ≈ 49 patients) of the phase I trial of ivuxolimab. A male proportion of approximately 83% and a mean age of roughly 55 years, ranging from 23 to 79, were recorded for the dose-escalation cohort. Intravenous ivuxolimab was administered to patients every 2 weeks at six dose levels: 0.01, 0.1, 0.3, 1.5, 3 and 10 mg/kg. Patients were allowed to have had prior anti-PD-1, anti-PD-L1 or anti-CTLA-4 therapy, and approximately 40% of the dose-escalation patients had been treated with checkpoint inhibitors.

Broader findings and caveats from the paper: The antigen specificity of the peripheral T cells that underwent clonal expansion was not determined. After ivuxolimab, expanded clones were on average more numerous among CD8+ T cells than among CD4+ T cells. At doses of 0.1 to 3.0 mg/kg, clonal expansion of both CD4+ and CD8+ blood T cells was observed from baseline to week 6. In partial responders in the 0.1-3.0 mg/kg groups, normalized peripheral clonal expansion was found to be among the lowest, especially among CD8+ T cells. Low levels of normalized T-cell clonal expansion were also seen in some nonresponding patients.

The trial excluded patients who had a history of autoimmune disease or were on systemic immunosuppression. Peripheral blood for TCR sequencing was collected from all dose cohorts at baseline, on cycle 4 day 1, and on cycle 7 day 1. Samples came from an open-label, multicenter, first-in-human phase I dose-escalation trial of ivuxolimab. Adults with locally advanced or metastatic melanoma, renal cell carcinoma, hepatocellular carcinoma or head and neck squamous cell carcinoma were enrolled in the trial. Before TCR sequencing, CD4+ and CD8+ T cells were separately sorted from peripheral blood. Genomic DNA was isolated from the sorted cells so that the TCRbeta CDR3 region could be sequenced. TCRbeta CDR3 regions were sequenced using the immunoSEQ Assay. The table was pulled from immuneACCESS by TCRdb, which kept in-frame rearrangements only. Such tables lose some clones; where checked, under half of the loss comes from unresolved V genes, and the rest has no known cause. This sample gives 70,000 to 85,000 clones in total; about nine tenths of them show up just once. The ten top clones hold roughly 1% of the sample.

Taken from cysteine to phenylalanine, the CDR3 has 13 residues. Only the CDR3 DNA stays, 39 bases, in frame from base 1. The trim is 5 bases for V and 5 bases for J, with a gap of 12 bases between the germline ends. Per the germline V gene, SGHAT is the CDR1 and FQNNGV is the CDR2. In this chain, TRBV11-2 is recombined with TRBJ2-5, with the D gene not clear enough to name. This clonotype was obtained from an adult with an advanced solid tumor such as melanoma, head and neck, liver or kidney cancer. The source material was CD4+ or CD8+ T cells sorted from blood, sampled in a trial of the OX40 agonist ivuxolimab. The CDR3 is CASSKNIQETQYF. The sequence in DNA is TGTGCCAGCAGCAAGAACATCCAGGAGACCCAGTACTTC.